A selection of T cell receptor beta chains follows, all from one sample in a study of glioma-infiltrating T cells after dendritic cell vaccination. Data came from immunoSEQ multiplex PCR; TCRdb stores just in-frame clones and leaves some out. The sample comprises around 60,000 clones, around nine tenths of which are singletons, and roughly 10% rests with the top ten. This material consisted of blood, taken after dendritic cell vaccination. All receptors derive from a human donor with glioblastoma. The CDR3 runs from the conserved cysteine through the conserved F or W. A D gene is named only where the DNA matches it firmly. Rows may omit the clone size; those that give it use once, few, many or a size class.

CDR3: CASSPGTVISNSPLHF; DNA: TGTGCCAGCTCACCAGGGACAGTTATTTCGAATTCACCCCTCCACTTT; V: TRBV18; J: TRBJ1-6; size: .; D: TRBD1
CDR3: CASSLAGQAGEQYF; DNA: TGTGCCAGCAGCTTAGCGGGACAGGCTGGGGAGCAGTACTTC; V: TRBV7-9; J: TRBJ2-7; size: .; D: TRBD1
CDR3: CASRPERRGTEAFF; DNA: TGTGCCAGCAGACCGGAGCGCCGGGGCACTGAAGCTTTCTTT; V: TRBV6-4; J: TRBJ1-1; size: .; D: .
CDR3: CASSHGGYGYTF; DNA: TGTGCCAGCAGTCACGGGGGGTATGGCTACACCTTC; V: TRBV27; J: TRBJ1-2; size: once; D: .
CDR3: CASRQVLNSPLHF; DNA: TGTGCCAGTAGACAGGTCCTTAATTCACCCCTCCACTTT; V: TRBV19; J: TRBJ1-6; size: .; D: .
CDR3: CASINRDRGSGEQYF; DNA: TGTGCCAGCATTAACCGGGACAGGGGCTCGGGCGAGCAGTACTTC; V: TRBV6-5; J: TRBJ2-7; size: .; D: TRBD1
CDR3: CARSWLAVSGTGGHQTAGYTF; DNA: TGTGCCAGAAGCTGGCTCGCGGTAAGTGGGACAGGGGGCCATCAGACGGCTGGCTACACCTTC; V: TRBV5-3; J: TRBJ1-2; size: few; D: TRBD1
CDR3: CASNTKQGTLYGYTF; DNA: TGTGCCAGCAATACCAAACAGGGGACCCTCTATGGCTACACCTTC; V: TRBV6-6; J: TRBJ1-2; size: once; D: TRBD1
CDR3: CASSARTSETYEQYF; DNA: TGTGCCAGCAGCGCTCGGACTAGCGAGACCTACGAGCAGTACTTC; V: TRBV9; J: TRBJ2-7; size: .; D: TRBD2
CDR3: CASSKQSYDREETQYF; DNA: TGTGCCAGCAGCAAACAATCCTACGACAGGGAAGAGACCCAGTACTTC; V: TRBV21-1; J: TRBJ2-5; size: once; D: .
CDR3: CASNRGEETQYF; DNA: TGTGCCAGCAACAGGGGCGAGGAGACCCAGTACTTC; V: TRBV7-8; J: TRBJ2-5; size: .; D: TRBD1
CDR3: CASSAGLFANTGELFF; DNA: TGTGCCAGCAGTGCGGGACTCTTCGCGAACACCGGGGAGCTGTTTTTT; V: TRBV6-6; J: TRBJ2-2; size: .; D: .
CDR3: CASSQAQGGYNSPLHF; DNA: TGCGCCAGCAGCCAGGCACAGGGCGGCTATAATTCACCCCTCCACTTT; V: TRBV4-3; J: TRBJ1-6; size: .; D: .
CDR3: CASSLFPDRAYNEQFF; DNA: TGTGCCAGCAGCTTATTTCCGGACAGGGCCTACAATGAGCAGTTCTTC; V: TRBV11-2; J: TRBJ2-1; size: .; D: TRBD1
CDR3: CATRGGGLYEQYF; DNA: TGTGCCACCCGAGGGGGGGGGCTCTACGAGCAGTACTTC; V: TRBV6-5; J: TRBJ2-7; size: once; D: .
CDR3: CASSLGGTSGHEQYF; DNA: TGTGCCAGCAGCTTAGGAGGGACTAGCGGTCACGAGCAGTACTTC; V: TRBV7-6; J: TRBJ2-7; size: .; D: TRBD2
CDR3: CASSSNPHPGVHGYTF; DNA: TGTGCCAGCAGCAGCAACCCTCACCCAGGGGTTCACGGCTACACCTTC; V: TRBV7-8; J: TRBJ1-2; size: .; D: .
CDR3: CASSVGAGHSYNEQFF; DNA: TGTGCCAGCAGCGTAGGAGCGGGACACTCCTACAATGAGCAGTTCTTC; V: TRBV9; J: TRBJ2-1; size: few; D: .
CDR3: CASSSGGGDTDTQYF; DNA: TGCGCCAGCAGTTCCGGAGGGGGGGACACAGATACGCAGTATTTT; V: TRBV4-3; J: TRBJ2-3; size: .; D: .
CDR3: CASSSEQDLAGSNNEQFF; DNA: TGTGCCAGCAGCTCCGAACAGGATCTAGCGGGGTCAAACAATGAGCAGTTCTTC; V: TRBV21-1; J: TRBJ2-1; size: .; D: .
CDR3: CASSESSSRSSSSYNSPLHF; DNA: TGTGCCAGCAGTGAAAGTTCGTCCAGGTCTTCAAGCTCCTATAATTCACCCCTCCACTTT; V: TRBV6-1; J: TRBJ1-6; size: once; D: .
CDR3: CASSSYERTGSEKLFF; DNA: TGTGCCAGCAGCTCATACGAGAGGACAGGGAGTGAAAAACTGTTTTTT; V: TRBV7-8; J: TRBJ1-4; size: .; D: TRBD1
CDR3: CASSLARGGEKLFF; DNA: TGTGCCAGCAGCTTAGCAAGGGGTGGCGAAAAACTGTTTTTT; V: TRBV7-9; J: TRBJ1-4; size: .; D: .
CDR3: CASSIYDRSAETQYF; DNA: TGTGCCAGTAGTATCTATGACAGGTCCGCGGAGACCCAGTACTTC; V: TRBV19; J: TRBJ2-5; size: .; D: .
CDR3: CASTTTGGAFF; DNA: TGTGCCAGCACCACGACAGGGGGGGCTTTCTTT; V: TRBV6-5; J: TRBJ1-1; size: .; D: TRBD1
CDR3: CASSLVSSAGNTIYF; DNA: TGTGCCAGCAGCTTAGTTTCGTCTGCTGGAAACACCATATATTTT; V: TRBV7-2; J: TRBJ1-3; size: .; D: .
CDR3: CASRLQESGNTIYF; DNA: TGTGCCAGCAGGCTACAGGAATCTGGAAACACCATATATTTT; V: TRBV6-5; J: TRBJ1-3; size: once; D: .
CDR3: CASSPSGSPLREQYF; DNA: TGTGCCAGCAGCCCTAGCGGGAGTCCACTTAGAGAGCAGTACTTC; V: TRBV9; J: TRBJ2-7; size: .; D: TRBD2